These T cell receptor beta chains were read from a single sample in a study of CD8 T cells in ankylosing spondylitis. TCRdb re-called the 5' RACE reads through MiXCR, storing one row per CDR3 protein. The data hold about 150,000 distinct CDR3 sequences, with roughly a third observed a single time. Sequencing was carried out using synovial fluid, either unsorted or a sorted T cell fraction (not recorded which). All receptors come from a male donor with ankylosing spondylitis. Both conserved end residues are trimmed from each CDR3. The order of the fields is V gene, D gene, CDR3 protein. D genes are given only for firm matches.

TRBV3-1,.,ASSPSDGLGGYT
TRBV29-1,.,SVVGRGNTEAF
TRBV20-1,TRBD1,SARTDRGGQPQH
TRBV20-1,TRBD1,SAADRVKEKLF
TRBV12-3/TRBV12-4,.,ASSRTHSSGNTVY
TRBV2,TRBD1,ASREDRGLQTPLH
TRBV5-1,.,ASTSGDPLDNEQF
TRBV2,.,ASTSTRSSGNTIY
TRBV5-1,.,ASSLGGSTANEQF
TRBV6-2/TRBV6-3,TRBD2,ASSLMKLAATGELF
TRBV3-1,.,ASSRRYTDTQY
TRBV20-1,TRBD1,SATDRAREQY
TRBV24-1,TRBD1,ATSGGQGANTGELF
TRBV12-3/TRBV12-4,TRBD2,ASSHYEAGEVSYNEQF
TRBV7-9,.,ASSLGTLEKETQY
TRBV5-1,TRBD2,ASSLSASGSADTQY
TRBV6-1,.,ASSPGTSRVYQPQH
TRBV18,TRBD1,ASSPSGTGPYNSPLH
TRBV5-1,.,ASSPNMNTEAF
TRBV29-1,.,SVEDTPRDRDNEQF
TRBV20-1,.,SARDLDTQY
TRBV2,TRBD1,ASTSDRSTDTQY
TRBV24-1,.,ATSDPSQPYNEQF
TRBV30,.,AWSAESRDTQY
TRBV5-6,.,ASSLPPSADYGYT
TRBV11-2,TRBD2,ASSRSGVAGGPNNEQF
TRBV28,TRBD1,ASSTSGQGTEKLF
TRBV12-3/TRBV12-4,.,ASRNAGRFYGYT
TRBV12-3/TRBV12-4,.,ASRTPGQNTEAF
TRBV4-1,TRBD1,ASNPRGLGTEAF
TRBV5-1,.,ASSAATVNTEAF
TRBV11-3,TRBD2,ASTSRASGSLGSYNEQF
TRBV9,TRBD1,ASSVAEGQGGDTQY
TRBV30,.,AWASQETQY
TRBV6-6,TRBD2,ASSSRGDEQF
TRBV5-6,TRBD1,ASSLPGGEQY
TRBV19,TRBD1,ASTPAGGLDYGYT
TRBV5-1,TRBD2,ASGPRGGTDTQY
TRBV6-1,.,ATRSSYNSPLH
TRBV12-3/TRBV12-4,TRBD1,ASRDRGWYGYT
TRBV24-1,TRBD1,ATSDPTGGYTGELF
TRBV12-3/TRBV12-4,TRBD2,ASSLVSGASTDTQY
TRBV29-1,.,SVEEAGGEQF
TRBV29-1,.,SGTEGTDTQY
TRBV5-1,.,ASSPQGYQETQY
TRBV12-3/TRBV12-4,.,ASSLKAGQGVRSLH
TRBV6-5,.,ASIRLGGY
TRBV29-1,.,SVDGATDTQY
TRBV5-1,.,ASSLLGDQPQH
TRBV12-3/TRBV12-4,TRBD1,ASSPGGGTPNEQF
TRBV9,TRBD1,ASSVGDRASETQY
TRBV5-1,.,ASSLPLLPGELF
TRBV9,.,ASSFDSLPSYEQY
TRBV7-8,.,ASSSSGTHTDTQY
TRBV20-1,TRBD1,SAWEGGQGRPRLF